This T cell receptor beta chain was profiled in a study of T cells in Graves' hyperthyroidism and ophthalmopathy. Germline loops: CDR1 SGHNT, CDR2 YENEEA. The CDR3 runs 14 residues. Trimming cost V 3 bases and J 2 bases; bases outside gene matches: 3. TCR beta CDR3 regions were amplified from RNA transcripts. An initial round of RT-PCR targeting the TCR CDR3 relied on the HTBI primer set. TCRdb analysed the multiplex PCR reads with MiXCR anew, one entry per CDR3 protein. The data contain 640,000 or so distinct CDR3 sequences, roughly 14% of them singletons. Study-level findings and limits: In the blood, most expanded thyroid clonotypes above 0.001 appeared as well. Ophthalmopathy was predicted by the model a median of roughly 6.7 months ahead of onset. Classification by a 13 V-J model distinguished ophthalmopathy from stable hyperthyroidism.

Any patient presenting with uncontrolled infection, other autoimmune disease, pregnancy or lactation was left out. About this clonotype: What it binds is not known.

The chain combines TRBV11-3 with TRBJ1-2; 7 bases align to TRBD1. The sample was blood. The TCR was taken from a woman aged 40 to 50 with Graves' ophthalmopathy. The CDR3 region is CASSFQGGNYGYTF. The CDR3 DNA sequence: TGTGCCAGCAGCTTCCAGGGGGGGAACTATGGCTACACCTTC.